The rows below give T cell receptor beta chains drawn from one sample of a study of technical replicates of blood from four donors. TCRdb's table, derived via immunoSEQ multiplex PCR, lists solely in-frame clones and lacks some. The profile shows tens of thousands of clones, approximately 94% of them singletons. The sample was PBMCs. The receptors come from a human donor in good health. Some clones in this sample may be carry-over from other donors' samples. The CDR3 runs from the conserved cysteine through the conserved F or W. A D gene is named only where the DNA matches it firmly. A clone size is listed for some rows: how often the clone was seen (once, few, many), or a class if it is expanded.

>TRBJ2-2|TRBD1|15|.|TRBV7-2
TGTGCCAGCAGCCTCGGACAGGCGAACACCGGGGAGCTGTTTTTT
CASSLGQANTGELFF
>TRBJ1-4|TRBD1|14|.|TRBV27
TGTGCCAGCAAATTGGGACAGGGCCTTGGGGAACTGTTTTTT
CASKLGQGLGELFF
>TRBJ2-1|TRBD1|14|.|TRBV5-1
TGCGCCAGCAGCGTGGGGACAGGGTACAATGAGCAGTTCTTC
CASSVGTGYNEQFF
>TRBJ1-6|TRBD1|14|.|TRBV9
TGTGCCAGCAGTGGACAGGTTGGGAATTCACCCCTCCACTTT
CASSGQVGNSPLHF
>TRBJ1-5|.|16|.|TRBV4-3
TGCGCCAGCAGCCAAGATGCGGGTAATAGCAATCAGCCCCAGCATTTT
CASSQDAGNSNQPQHF
>TRBJ2-7|.|15|.|TRBV5-1
TGCGCCAGCAGCTTGGTTAACGTCAGGGTGAACGAGCAGTACTTC
CASSLVNVRVNEQYF
>TRBJ2-2|.|20|.|TRBV12-2
TGTGCAAGTCCCAGACGAGGAGGGAAAGTTTTGACTGCGAACACCGGGGAGCTGTTTTTT
CASPRRGGKVLTANTGELFF
>TRBJ2-7|TRBD1|15|.|TRBV27
TGTGCCAGCAGTTCCGCCGGGACAGCAATCTACGAGCAGTACTTC
CASSSAGTAIYEQYF
>TRBJ1-1|.|16|.|TRBV6-1
TGTGCCAGCAGTGAACTTACAGGGAGACTGAACACTGAAGCTTTCTTT
CASSELTGRLNTEAFF
>TRBJ1-2|TRBD1|15|once|TRBV19
TGTGCCAGTAGTCCCCGGACAGGGATCTCGTCCGGCTACACCTTC
CASSPRTGISSGYTF
>TRBJ2-2|.|12|.|TRBV5-4
TGTGCCAGCAGACTGAACACCGGGGAGCTGTTTTTT
CASRLNTGELFF
>TRBJ2-5|.|14|.|TRBV4-2
TGTGCCAGCAGCCTCGGGTTAAATGATGGGACCCAGTACTTC
CASSLGLNDGTQYF
>TRBJ2-7|.|14|.|TRBV4-2
TGTGCCAGCAGCCAAGAGATAGGTCGGAGCGGGCTGTACTTC
CASSQEIGRSGLYF
>TRBJ2-5|.|14|.|TRBV11-2
TGTGCCAGCAGCTTAGACAGGGGACAAGAGACCCAGTACTTC
CASSLDRGQETQYF
>TRBJ2-4|TRBD1|18|.|TRBV6-1
TGTGCCAGCAGTGAACCAACAGGGGGCCAACTAGCCAAAAACATTCAGTACTTC
CASSEPTGGQLAKNIQYF
>TRBJ2-5|TRBD2|16|.|TRBV4-2
TGTGCCAGCAGCCAAGATTCCAGCGGGGGGTCGGAGACCCAGTACTTC
CASSQDSSGGSETQYF
>TRBJ2-7|TRBD2|18|.|TRBV7-6
TGTGCCAGCAGCTTGGGTTCCGGGACTAGCGGGAGACTAAGCGAGCAGTACTTC
CASSLGSGTSGRLSEQYF
>TRBJ1-2|.|14|.|TRBV7-8
TGTGCCAGCAGCTTAGCCTCCTCTAACTATGGCTACACCTTC
CASSLASSNYGYTF
>TRBJ2-7|.|14|.|TRBV7-8
TGTGCCAGCAGCTTAGATGATGGAGTCCACGAGCAGTACTTC
CASSLDDGVHEQYF
>TRBJ1-1|.|13|.|TRBV18
TGTGCCAGCTCACCATTTCGGGAAACTGAAGCTTTCTTT
CASSPFRETEAFF
>TRBJ1-1|.|13|.|TRBV5-1
TGCGCCAGCAGCTTGACAGAGAACACTGAAGCTTTCTTT
CASSLTENTEAFF
>TRBJ1-3|.|17|.|TRBV7-3
TGTGCCAGCAGCTTAATAGGGGGGGCGCAGGGTGGAAACACCATATATTTT
CASSLIGGAQGGNTIYF
>TRBJ2-5|TRBD1|16|.|TRBV7-9
TGTGCCAGCAGCTTAGGTCGTGTCAGGGGGCAAGAGACCCAGTACTTC
CASSLGRVRGQETQYF
>TRBJ1-5|.|15|.|TRBV2
TGTGCCAGCAGTTGGGAGGGGAGGAGCAATCAGCCCCAGCATTTT
CASSWEGRSNQPQHF
>TRBJ2-7|TRBD2|15|.|TRBV6-5
TGTGCCAGCAGTTGGACTAGTATCAGCTCCTACGAGCAGTACTTC
CASSWTSISSYEQYF
>TRBJ2-5|.|16|.|TRBV4-2
TGTGCCAGCAGCCAAGAATGGATGGGGGGAGGAGAGACCCAGTACTTC
CASSQEWMGGGETQYF
>TRBJ1-4|TRBD1|14|.|TRBV5-4
TGTGCCAGCAGCCAGGGACAGGATAATGAAAAACTGTTTTTT
CASSQGQDNEKLFF
>TRBJ2-1|.|12|.|TRBV15
TGTGCCACCAGTCCTCAGGTCAATGAGCAGTTCTTC
CATSPQVNEQFF
>TRBJ2-5|.|16|.|TRBV13
TGTGCCAGCAGCTTAGTTGCGGCAGTAACCCAAGAGACCCAGTACTTC
CASSLVAAVTQETQYF
>TRBJ2-1|TRBD1|14|.|TRBV9
TGTGCCAGCAGCGGGCAGACAGGGGACAATGAGCAGTTCTTC
CASSGQTGDNEQFF